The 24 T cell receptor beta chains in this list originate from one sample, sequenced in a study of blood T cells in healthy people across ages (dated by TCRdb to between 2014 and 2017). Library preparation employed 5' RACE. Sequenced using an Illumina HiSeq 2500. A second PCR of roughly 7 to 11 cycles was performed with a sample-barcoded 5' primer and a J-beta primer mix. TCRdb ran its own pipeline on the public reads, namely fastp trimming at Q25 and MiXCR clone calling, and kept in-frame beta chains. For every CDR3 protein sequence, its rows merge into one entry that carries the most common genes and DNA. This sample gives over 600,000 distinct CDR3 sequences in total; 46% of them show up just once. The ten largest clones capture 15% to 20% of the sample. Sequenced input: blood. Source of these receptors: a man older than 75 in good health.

The CDR3 here is CASSRSYGYVVLNKETQYF. The CDR3 DNA reads TGTGCCAGCAGCCGCTCTTATGGGTACGTCGTACTGAATAAAGAGACCCAGTACTTC. The chain links TRBV7-9 to TRBJ2-5; D gene uncertain. The germline V gene encodes CDR1 SEHNR and CDR2 FQNEAQ (reference sequence). The CDR3 has 19 amino acids. Trimming shortened V by 5 bases and J by 3 bases, and 28 bases separated the two germline ends.

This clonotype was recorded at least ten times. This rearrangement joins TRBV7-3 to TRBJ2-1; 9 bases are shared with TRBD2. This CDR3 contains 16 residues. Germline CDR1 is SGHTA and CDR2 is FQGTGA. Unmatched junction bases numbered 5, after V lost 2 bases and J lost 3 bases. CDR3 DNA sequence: TGTGCCAGCAGCTTAGATCTAGCGGGAATCTACAATGAGCAGTTCTTC. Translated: CASSLDLAGIYNEQFF.

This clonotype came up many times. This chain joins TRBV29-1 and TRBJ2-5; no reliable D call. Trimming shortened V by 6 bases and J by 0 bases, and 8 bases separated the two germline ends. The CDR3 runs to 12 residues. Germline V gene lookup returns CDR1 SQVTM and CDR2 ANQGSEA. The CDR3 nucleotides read TGCAGCGTCTACCGGTACCAAGAGACCCAGTACTTC. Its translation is CSVYRYQETQYF.

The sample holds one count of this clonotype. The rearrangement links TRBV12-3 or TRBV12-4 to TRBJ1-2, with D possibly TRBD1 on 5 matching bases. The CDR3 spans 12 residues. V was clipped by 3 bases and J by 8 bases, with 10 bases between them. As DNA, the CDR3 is TGTGCCAGCAGTTTGCGAGGGGAAGGCTACACCTTC. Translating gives CASSLRGEGYTF.

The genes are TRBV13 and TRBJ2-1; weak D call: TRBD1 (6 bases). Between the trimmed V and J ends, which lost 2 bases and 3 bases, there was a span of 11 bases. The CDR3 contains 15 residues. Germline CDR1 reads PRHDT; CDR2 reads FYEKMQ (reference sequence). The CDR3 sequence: CASSLFRGGYNEQFF. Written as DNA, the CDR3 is TGTGCCAGCAGCTTATTCAGGGGTGGCTACAATGAGCAGTTCTTC.

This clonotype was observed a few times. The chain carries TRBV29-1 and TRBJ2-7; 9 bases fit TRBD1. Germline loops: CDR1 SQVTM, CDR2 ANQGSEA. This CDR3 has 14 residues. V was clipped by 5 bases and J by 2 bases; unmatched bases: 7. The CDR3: CSVRRTGETYEQYF. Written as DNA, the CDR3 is TGCAGCGTTCGCCGGACAGGGGAGACCTACGAGCAGTACTTC.

The CDR3 nucleotides are TGTGCCAGCAGCTTACATAGCAAAGAGACCCAGTTCTTC. Translating gives CASSLHSKETQFF. This sequence joins TRBV7-2 and TRBJ2-1; no clear D gene. Germline CDR1 and CDR2: SGHTA and FQGNSA. This CDR3 is 13 amino acids long. V lost 2 bases and J lost 13, with 15 bases in between.

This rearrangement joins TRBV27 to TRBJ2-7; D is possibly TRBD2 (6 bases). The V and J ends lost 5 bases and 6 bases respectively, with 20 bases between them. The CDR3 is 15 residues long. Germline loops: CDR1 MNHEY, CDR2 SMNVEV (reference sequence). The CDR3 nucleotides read TGTGCCAGCAGTCCCCTGGGGGGTGCGTACCGCGAGCAGTACTTC. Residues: CASSPLGGAYREQYF.

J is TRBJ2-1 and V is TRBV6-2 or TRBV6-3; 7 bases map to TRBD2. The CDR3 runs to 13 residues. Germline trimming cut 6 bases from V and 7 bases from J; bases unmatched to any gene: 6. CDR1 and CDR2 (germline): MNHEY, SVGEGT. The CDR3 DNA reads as TGTGCCAGCAGCCGGGAAGCGGGGAATGAGCAGTTCTTC. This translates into CASSREAGNEQFF.

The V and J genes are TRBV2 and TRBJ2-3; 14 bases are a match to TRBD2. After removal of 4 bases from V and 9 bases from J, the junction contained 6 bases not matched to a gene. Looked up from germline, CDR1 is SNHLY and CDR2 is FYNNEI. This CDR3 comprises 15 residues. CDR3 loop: CASSGGTSGSQTQYF. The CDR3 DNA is TGTGCCAGCAGTGGGGGGACTAGCGGGAGTCAAACGCAGTATTTT.

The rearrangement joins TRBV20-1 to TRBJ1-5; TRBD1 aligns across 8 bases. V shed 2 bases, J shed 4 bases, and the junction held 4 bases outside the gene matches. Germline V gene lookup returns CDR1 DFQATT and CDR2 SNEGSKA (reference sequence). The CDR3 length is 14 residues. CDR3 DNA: TGCAGTGCTAGAAAGGACAGGGAGAATCAGCCCCAGCATTTT. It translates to CSARKDRENQPQHF.

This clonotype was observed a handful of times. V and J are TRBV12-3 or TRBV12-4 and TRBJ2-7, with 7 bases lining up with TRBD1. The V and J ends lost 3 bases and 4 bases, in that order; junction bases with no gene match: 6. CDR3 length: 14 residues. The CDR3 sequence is CASSFDRDQYEQYF. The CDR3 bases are TGTGCCAGCAGTTTCGACAGGGACCAATACGAGCAGTACTTC.

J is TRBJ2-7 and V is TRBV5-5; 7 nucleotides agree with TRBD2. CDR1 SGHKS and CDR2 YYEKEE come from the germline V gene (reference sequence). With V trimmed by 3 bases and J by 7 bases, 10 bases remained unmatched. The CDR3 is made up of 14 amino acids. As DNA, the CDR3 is TGTGCCAGCAGCTCCCGGGGGGAAGCGGCTGAGCAGTACTTC. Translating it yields CASSSRGEAAEQYF.

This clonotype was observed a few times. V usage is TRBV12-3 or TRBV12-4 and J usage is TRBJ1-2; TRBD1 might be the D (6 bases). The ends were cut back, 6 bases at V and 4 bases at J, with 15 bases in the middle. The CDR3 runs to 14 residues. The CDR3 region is CASRRTDPSYGYTF. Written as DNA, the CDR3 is TGTGCCAGCAGGAGGACAGATCCTAGCTATGGCTACACCTTC.

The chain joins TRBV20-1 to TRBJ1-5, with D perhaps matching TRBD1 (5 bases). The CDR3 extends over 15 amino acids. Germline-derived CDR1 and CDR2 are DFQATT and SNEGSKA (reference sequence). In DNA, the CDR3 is TGCAGCGCCACCCGACAGAGATATAGCAATCAGCCCCAGCATTTT. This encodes CSATRQRYSNQPQHF.

The CDR3: CASSYSTGAGGPYEQYF. CDR3 bases: TGTGCCAGCAGTTACTCGACGGGGGCAGGGGGCCCCTACGAGCAGTACTTC. The chain carries TRBV6-5 and TRBJ2-7; 8 bases fit TRBD1. Unmatched junction bases numbered 9, after V lost 0 bases and J lost 2 bases. CDR1 and CDR2 (germline): MNHEY, SVGAGI. The CDR3 has 17 amino acids.

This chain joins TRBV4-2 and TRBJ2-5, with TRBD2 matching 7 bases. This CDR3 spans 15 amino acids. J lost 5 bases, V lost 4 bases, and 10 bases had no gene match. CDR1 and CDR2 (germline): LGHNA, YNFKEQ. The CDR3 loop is CASSLASGGFETQYF. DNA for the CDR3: TGTGCCAGCAGCCTCGCTAGCGGCGGTTTTGAGACCCAGTACTTC.

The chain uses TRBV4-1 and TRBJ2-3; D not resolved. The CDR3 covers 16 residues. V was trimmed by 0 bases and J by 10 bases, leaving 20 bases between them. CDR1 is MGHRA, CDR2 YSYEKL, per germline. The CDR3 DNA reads TGCGCCAGCAGCCAAGAAGGCAGGTCCCCCCTGCTCGCGCAGTATTTT. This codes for CASSQEGRSPLLAQYF.

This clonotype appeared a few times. CDR3 protein: CASSLIRGARETQYF. In nucleotides, the CDR3 is TGTGCCAGCAGTTTAATAAGGGGGGCTCGGGAGACCCAGTACTTC. This chain links TRBV27 with TRBJ2-5; D tentatively reads TRBD1 or TRBD2 (6 bases each). Germline-derived CDR1 and CDR2 are MNHEY and SMNVEV (reference sequence). The germline V and J ends were trimmed by 2 bases and 5 bases, with 15 bases remaining between them. This CDR3 is 15 amino acids long.

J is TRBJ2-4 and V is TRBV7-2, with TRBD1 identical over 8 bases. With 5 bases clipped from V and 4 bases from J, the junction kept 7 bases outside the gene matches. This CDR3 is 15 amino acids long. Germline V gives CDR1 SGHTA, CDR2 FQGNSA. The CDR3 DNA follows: TGTGCCAGCAGCCCCACCCGGACAGGGAAAAACATTCAGTACTTC. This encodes CASSPTRTGKNIQYF.

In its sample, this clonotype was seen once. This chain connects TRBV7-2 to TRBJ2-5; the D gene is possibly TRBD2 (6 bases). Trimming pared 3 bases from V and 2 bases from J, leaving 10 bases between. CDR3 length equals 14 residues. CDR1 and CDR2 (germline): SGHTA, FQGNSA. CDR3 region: CASSFMGGQETQYF. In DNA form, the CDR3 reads TGTGCCAGCAGCTTCATGGGGGGACAAGAGACCCAGTACTTC.

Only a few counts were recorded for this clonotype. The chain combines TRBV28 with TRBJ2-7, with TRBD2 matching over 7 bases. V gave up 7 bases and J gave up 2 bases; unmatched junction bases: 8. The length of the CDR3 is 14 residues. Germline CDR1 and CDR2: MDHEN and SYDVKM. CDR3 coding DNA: TGTGCCAGCACCCTGGGGGGGACTCCCTACGAGCAGTACTTC. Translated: CASTLGGTPYEQYF.

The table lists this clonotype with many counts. CDR3 sequence (DNA): TGTGCCAGCAGCTCCGGGACAGGGGGCTACGAGCAGTACTTC. Protein product: CASSSGTGGYEQYF. The chain recombines TRBV7-9 with TRBJ2-7; 11 bases agree with TRBD1. Germline-derived CDR1 and CDR2 are SEHNR and FQNEAQ (reference sequence). The CDR3 contains 14 residues. V lost 4 bases and J lost 3; bases outside the gene matches: 2.

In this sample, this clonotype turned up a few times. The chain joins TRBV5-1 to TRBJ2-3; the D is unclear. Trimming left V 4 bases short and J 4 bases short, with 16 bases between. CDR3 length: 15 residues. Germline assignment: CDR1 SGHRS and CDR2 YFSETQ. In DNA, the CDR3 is TGCGCCAGCAGCCTGGCCTCCTCGGGTTCAGATACGCAGTATTTT. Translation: CASSLASSGSDTQYF.